Presented here are 11 T cell receptor beta chains from one specimen sequenced in a study of blood T cell repertoires in COVID-19. The repertoire was sequenced with immunoSEQ multiplex PCR; TCRdb's copy has only in-frame clones and lacks some. The sample yields approximately 230,000 clones, 80% to 90% seen once. The sample consisted of peripheral blood. The source is a man older than 75 with acute or convalescent COVID-19.

The genes are TRBV6-2 or TRBV6-3 and TRBJ1-5; TRBD1 matches at 9 bases. The V segment lost 3 bases and the J segment 2 bases; nucleotides outside the gene matches: 14. Germline loops: CDR1 MNHEY, CDR2 SVGEGT. This CDR3 is built from 19 residues. CDR3 sequence: CASSYVTGTGLMGNQPQHF. The CDR3 DNA sequence: TGTGCCAGCAGTTATGTCACTGGGACAGGGTTGATGGGCAATCAGCCCCAGCATTTT.

This chain uses TRBV18 with TRBJ2-1; 8 bases map to TRBD2. This CDR3 region has 15 residues. V trimming: 0 bases; J trimming: 6 bases; junction bases outside the gene matches: 4. The germline gives CDR1 KGHSH, CDR2 LQKENI. The CDR3 DNA is TGTGCCAGCTCACCACCGGCTAGCGGGTTCAATGAGCAGTTCTTC. This translates into CASSPPASGFNEQFF.

The V gene is TRBV7-2, the J gene TRBJ2-1; TRBD1 aligns across 10 bases. With V trimmed by 5 bases and J by 6 bases, 4 bases remained unmatched. CDR3 length: 14 amino acids. From germline, CDR1 is SGHTA and CDR2 FQGNSA. This chain's CDR3 is CASSQTGGRNEQFF. The DNA of the CDR3 is TGTGCCAGCAGCCAGACAGGGGGCCGCAATGAGCAGTTCTTC.

CDR3 residues: CASEKEGNTIYF. The CDR3 DNA sequence: TGTGCCAGCGAAAAGGAGGGAAACACCATATATTTT. The chain recombines TRBV6-6 with TRBJ1-3; D is ambiguous. The germline V and J ends were trimmed by 8 bases and 4 bases, with 9 bases remaining between them. Germline CDR1 and CDR2: MNHNY and SVGAGI (reference sequence). CDR3 length: 12 amino acids.

This clone was counted a single time. Other DNA sequences within the sample encode an identical CDR3. The chain joins TRBV18 to TRBJ2-3; possibly TRBD1 for D (6 bases). Germline V gene data show CDR1 as KGHSH and CDR2 as LQKENI. Trimming stripped 2 bases from V and 2 bases from J, with 11 bases between. The CDR3 has 15 amino acids. In nucleotides, the CDR3 is TGTGCCAGCTCACCAGGGCAGGGGTCCACAGATACGCAGTATTTT. Amino acid sequence: CASSPGQGSTDTQYF.

CDR3 in DNA: TGCAGCGCCCTAGACTCGGGTAGGACCGGGGAGCTGTTTTTT. Encoded protein: CSALDSGRTGELFF. The chain is built from TRBV29-1 and TRBJ2-2; D is unclear. The CDR3 has 14 residues. CDR1 is SQVTM, CDR2 ANQGSEA, per germline. The V end was cut by 7 bases, the J end by 5 bases, with 17 bases between.

The J gene is TRBJ1-6, the V gene TRBV6-5, with TRBD1 matching over 7 bases. Germline CDR1 reads MNHEY; CDR2 reads SVGAGI. V shed 7 bases and J 7 bases; nucleotides not matched to a gene: 4. The CDR3 loop spans 13 amino acids. CDR3 region: CASTGQSNSPLHF. CDR3 DNA: TGTGCCAGCACGGGACAGTCCAATTCACCCCTCCACTTT.

Note on this clone: Mismatch with germline at one junction end may stem from a read error. J is TRBJ1-1 and V is TRBV12-5; D remains unclear. Germline V gene data show CDR1 as LGHNT and CDR2 as FRNRAP. The CDR3 contains 12 residues. The CDR3 sequence: CASGLGSTEAFF. The CDR3 DNA is TGTGCTAGTGGGTTGGGGAGCACTGAAGCTTTCTTT. Full variable domain (outside the CDR3, taken from reference TRBV12-5 and TRBJ1-1): DARVTQTPRHKVTEMGQEVTMRCQPILGHNTVFWYRQTMMQGLELLAYFRNRAPLDDSGMPKDRFSAEMPDATLATLKIQPSEPRDSAVYFCASGLGSTEAFFGQGTRLTVV.

The rearrangement links TRBV6-2 or TRBV6-3 to TRBJ2-5, with 15 bases identical to TRBD2. The V and J ends lost 1 base and 4 bases, in that order; junction bases with no gene match: 1. Germline lookup yields CDR1 MNHEY and CDR2 SVGEGT. The CDR3 totals 16 residues. The DNA of the CDR3 is TGTGCCAGCAGTTACTGGGGACTAGCGGGAGGAGAGACCCAGTACTTC. This codes for CASSYWGLAGGETQYF.

A few counts support this clone. The chain uses TRBV19 and TRBJ2-1, with 12 positions matching TRBD2. The germline V gene has CDR1 LNHDA and CDR2 SQIVND (reference sequence). The CDR3 is made up of 16 amino acids. The J segment lost 5 bases and the V segment lost 7 bases, leaving 9 bases of the junction unmatched. The CDR3 coding sequence is TGTGCCAGTACCGATGGACTAGCGGGAAATAACAATGAGCAGTTCTTC. This codes for CASTDGLAGNNNEQFF.

This clone was recorded once. The chain combines TRBV14 with TRBJ1-1, with D maybe TRBD1 (6 bases). The CDR3 is 15 residues long. V gave up 4 bases and J gave up 5 bases, with 17 bases separating them. The germline V gene encodes CDR1 SGHDN and CDR2 FVKESK. The CDR3: CASSRTAGVKTEAFF. In nucleotides, the CDR3 is TGTGCCAGCAGCCGGACAGCCGGGGTCAAAACTGAAGCTTTCTTT.